The entry that follows covers one T cell receptor (beta chain) sequence. Its antigen remains unidentified. One entry per CDR3 protein, called by TCRdb with MiXCR from the reads. The sample has some 500,000 distinct CDR3 sequences, roughly a third seen once. This sample is drawn from a study of T cell repertoires in cytomegalovirus infection. Study-level background: Use of recently identified HLA-C-restricted and well-studied HLA-B-restricted CMV epitopes was part of the study. Indications came from public TCR beta signatures; they pointed to CMV infection and to a matching HLA type. Study-wide results and limits: Clonotype analysis showed dominance of the ex vivo response by HLA-C-restricted CMV-specific TCR beta clonotypes.

The germline V and J ends were trimmed by 5 bases and 0 bases, with 13 bases remaining between them. The CDR3 spans 15 residues. The germline CDR1 and CDR2 sequences are MNHEY and SMNVEV (reference sequence). The material sequenced was cultured PBMCs, taken from culture after CMV antigen stimulation. This sequence joins TRBV27 and TRBJ1-1; possible D gene TRBD1, 5 bases. The clonotype comes from a human donor in good health (CMV status not recorded). Some clones in this sample may be carry-over from other donors' samples. CDR3 sequence: CASSLTDSLNTEAFF. The CDR3 DNA reads TGTGCCAGCAGTCTCACAGACAGTCTGAACACTGAAGCTTTCTTT.